This T cell receptor (beta chain) stems from a study of blood T cell repertoires in COVID-19. As for the study in general: The origin of the acute and convalescent COVID-19 samples was the United States, Italy and Spain. PBMCs, B-cell-depleted T cells, or T cells were the source of the cDNA or gDNA that made up the material.

Regarding this clone: Other DNA sequences in this specimen translate into the identical CDR3.

CDR3 length: 13 amino acids. The V end was cut by 1 base, the J end by 6 bases, with 7 bases between. Germline CDR1 is MNHNS and CDR2 is SASEGT. In the authors' workflow: Estimated nucleated cell counts came from reference gene primer amplification. This table comes from immunoSEQ multiplex PCR, and its TCRdb copy is limited to in-frame clones, with some not included. The V and J calls and the clone size are those of that table, but D and trimming were determined from the DNA. Of over 150,000 clones in the sample, more than 75% are singletons; the top ten hold 2.5% to 3%. It was during active infection that Seattle patients were enrolled and then longitudinally followed.

This clonotype originated in a woman aged 80 or over with COVID-19, enrolled during active disease. Input material: peripheral blood. The gene calls are TRBV6-1 and TRBJ1-5; D ambiguous. Written as DNA, the CDR3 is TGTGCCAGCAGTGAAGGTCTAGCTCAGCCCCAGCATTTT. It yields the protein CASSEGLAQPQHF.